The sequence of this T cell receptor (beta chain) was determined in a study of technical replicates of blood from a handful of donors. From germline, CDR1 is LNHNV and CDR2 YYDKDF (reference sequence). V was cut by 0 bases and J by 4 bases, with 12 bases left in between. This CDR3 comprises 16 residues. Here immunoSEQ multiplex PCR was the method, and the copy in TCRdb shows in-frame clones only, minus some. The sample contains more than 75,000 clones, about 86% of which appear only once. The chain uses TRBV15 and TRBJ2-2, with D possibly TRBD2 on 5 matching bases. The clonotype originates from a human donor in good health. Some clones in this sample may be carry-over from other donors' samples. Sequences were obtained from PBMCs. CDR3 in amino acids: CATSRDRGFLTGELFF. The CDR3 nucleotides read TGTGCCACCAGCAGAGATCGCGGGTTCCTCACCGGGGAGCTGTTTTTT. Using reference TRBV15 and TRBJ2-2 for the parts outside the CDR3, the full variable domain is DAMVIQNPRYQVTQFGKPVTLSCSQTLNHNVMYWYQQKSSQAPKLLFHYYDKDFNNEADTPDNFQSRRPNTSFCFLDIRSPGLGDTAMYLCATSRDRGFLTGELFFGEGSRLTVL.